This T cell receptor (beta chain) emerged from a study of follicular helper T cells after annual influenza vaccination. Time point denoted: 2015-2016 season, pre-vaccination. Subjects lived in the community and lacked influenza vaccine within the prior 6 months. Cells are cTfh (non-naive CD4+CXCR5+PD-1+), split by ICOS and CD38 into double-positive or double-negative. V lost 0 bases to trimming and J lost 0 bases; unmatched junction nucleotides: 10. Germline assignment: CDR1 ENHRY and CDR2 SYGVKD. CDR3 length: 18 amino acids. Some clones are missing from TCRdb's copy, which holds only in-frame ones; the method was immunoSEQ multiplex PCR. Among some 12,000 clones listed, approximately 80% were seen once.

This chain links TRBV10-3 with TRBJ2-7; 8 nucleotides match TRBD2. The specimen was CXCR5+ CD38- circulating T follicular helper cells from blood, collected on the day of influenza vaccination. Subset indicated: circulating Tfh, non-naive CD4+CXCR5+PD-1+ (ICOS+CD38+ or ICOS-CD38-). The sequence was collected from an adult who received the influenza vaccine. In DNA form, the CDR3 reads TGTGCCATCAGTGAGTCGTTGAGGCGAGCGGGGGACTCCTACGAGCAGTACTTC. Residues: CAISESLRRAGDSYEQYF.